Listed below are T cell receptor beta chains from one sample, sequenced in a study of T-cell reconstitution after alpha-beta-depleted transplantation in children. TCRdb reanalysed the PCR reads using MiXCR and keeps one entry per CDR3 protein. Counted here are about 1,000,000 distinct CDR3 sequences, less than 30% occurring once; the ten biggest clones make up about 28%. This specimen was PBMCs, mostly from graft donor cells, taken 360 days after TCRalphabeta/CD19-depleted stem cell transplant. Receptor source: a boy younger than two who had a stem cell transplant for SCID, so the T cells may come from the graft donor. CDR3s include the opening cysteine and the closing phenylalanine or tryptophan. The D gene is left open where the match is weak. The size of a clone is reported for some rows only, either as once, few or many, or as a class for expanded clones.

CSVDRSGPEAFF	TGCAGCGTTGATCGGTCAGGGCCTGAAGCTTTCTTT	TRBV29-1	TRBJ1-1	12	-	few
CASSLGAGGSGELFF	TGTGCCAGCAGTTTGGGGGCAGGGGGTTCCGGGGAGCTGTTTTTT	TRBV12-3/TRBV12-4	TRBJ2-2	15	TRBD1	few
CSVNRGRGTDTQYF	TGCAGCGTTAACAGGGGTCGGGGCACAGATACGCAGTATTTT	TRBV29-1	TRBJ2-3	14	TRBD1	-
CASTEAPGQGGNEQFF	TGCGCCAGCACCGAAGCCCCGGGACAGGGAGGAAATGAGCAGTTCTTC	TRBV5-1	TRBJ2-1	16	TRBD1	few
CASSITGGLEETQYF	TGTGCCAGCAGTATTACAGGGGGCCTAGAGGAGACCCAGTACTTC	TRBV12-3/TRBV12-4	TRBJ2-5	15	TRBD1	once
CASTWSGGAPETQYF	TGTGCCAGCACCTGGAGCGGGGGAGCCCCAGAGACCCAGTACTTC	TRBV2	TRBJ2-5	15	TRBD2	-
CASSPAGGAFSGANVLTF	TGTGCCAGCAGCCCCGCAGGGGGAGCCTTCTCTGGGGCCAACGTCCTGACTTTC	TRBV5-6	TRBJ2-6	18	TRBD1	-
CASSSRQTKVSILIYEQYF	TGTGCCAGCAGCAGTAGACAGACAAAGGTCTCAATTCTGATTTACGAGCAGTACTTC	TRBV27	TRBJ2-7	19	-	-
CASSVTGEGYEQYF	TGCGCCAGCAGCGTAACAGGGGAGGGCTACGAGCAGTACTTC	TRBV5-1	TRBJ2-7	14	-	-
CASSLVGGGNTEAFF	TGCGCCAGCAGCTTGGTTGGGGGAGGAAACACTGAAGCTTTCTTT	TRBV5-1	TRBJ1-1	15	-	few
CAISELASGGDEQFF	TGTGCCATCAGTGAGTTGGCTAGCGGGGGCGATGAGCAGTTCTTC	TRBV10-3	TRBJ2-1	15	TRBD2	-
CASSEFPGQGDEQYF	TGTGCCAGCAGTGAATTCCCGGGACAGGGGGACGAGCAGTACTTC	TRBV2	TRBJ2-7	15	TRBD1	-
CASSSSGSGELFF	TGTGCCAGCAGCTCTAGCGGGTCCGGGGAGCTGTTTTTT	TRBV7-3	TRBJ2-2	13	TRBD2	-
CATSRALGSSYEQYF	TGTGCCACCAGCAGAGCTTTGGGAAGCTCCTACGAGCAGTACTTC	TRBV15	TRBJ2-7	15	-	-
CASSQDGVSSYNEQFF	TGCGCCAGCAGCCAAGATGGGGTATCCTCCTACAATGAGCAGTTCTTC	TRBV4-1	TRBJ2-1	16	-	-
CASSGGLAGLTQYF	TGTGCCAGCAGCGGGGGACTAGCGGGGTTAACGCAGTATTTT	TRBV3-1	TRBJ2-3	14	TRBD2	few
CASSLGSSSGANVLTF	TGCGCCAGCAGCTTGGGATCGAGCTCTGGGGCCAACGTCCTGACTTTC	TRBV5-1	TRBJ2-6	16	-	few
CASTQGNRFDEQFF	TGTGCCAGCACCCAGGGAAACAGGTTCGATGAGCAGTTCTTC	TRBV7-2	TRBJ2-1	14	-	-
CASTWDTMNTEAFF	TGCGCCAGCACATGGGACACTATGAACACTGAAGCTTTCTTT	TRBV4-1	TRBJ1-1	14	-	-
CASSQVRGTGPLHF	TGTGCCAGCAGCCAAGTGCGGGGGACCGGGCCCCTCCACTTT	TRBV3-1	TRBJ1-6	14	-	-
CASSPTLAAYNEQFF	TGTGCCAGCTCACCAACGTTGGCTGCTTACAATGAGCAGTTCTTC	TRBV18	TRBJ2-1	15	-	few
CASSWIFRGQGDDGELFF	TGTGCCAGCAGTTGGATATTCCGGGGACAGGGGGACGACGGGGAGCTGTTTTTT	TRBV12-3/TRBV12-4	TRBJ2-2	18	TRBD1	few
CAWSALFGAGGNTIYF	TGTGCCTGGAGTGCCCTTTTCGGGGCAGGAGGAAACACCATATATTTT	TRBV30	TRBJ1-3	16	-	-
CASSELLPGQIIDTQYF	TGTGCCAGCAGCGAACTCTTACCGGGACAGATAATAGATACGCAGTATTTT	TRBV5-6	TRBJ2-3	17	TRBD1	-
CASSSRAGEGDTQYF	TGTGCCAGCAGTTCCCGAGCGGGGGAGGGAGATACGCAGTATTTT	TRBV12-3/TRBV12-4	TRBJ2-3	15	TRBD2	few
CASSLDRAQTQYF	TGTGCCAGCAGTTTAGACCGAGCGCAGACCCAGTACTTC	TRBV27	TRBJ2-5	13	-	-
CASSQGVAGPTDTQYF	TGTGCCAGCAGCCAGGGGGTAGCGGGCCCCACAGATACGCAGTATTTT	TRBV7-9	TRBJ2-3	16	-	few
CSVVGGYRSWEQYF	TGCAGCGTTGTCGGGGGGTATAGAAGTTGGGAGCAGTACTTC	TRBV29-1	TRBJ2-7	14	TRBD2	few
CASSPHALSDTQYF	TGCGCCAGCAGCCCGCATGCCCTCTCGGATACGCAGTATTTT	TRBV5-1	TRBJ2-3	14	-	-
CASSLFSEEQYF	TGTGCCAGCAGCTTATTCTCGGAGGAGCAGTACTTC	TRBV7-9	TRBJ2-7	12	-	few
CSVAGVTGELFF	TGCAGCGTTGCTGGGGTTACCGGGGAGCTGTTTTTT	TRBV29-1	TRBJ2-2	12	-	few
CASSMLGTGIYEQYF	TGTGCCAGTAGTATGCTAGGGACAGGTATCTACGAGCAGTACTTC	TRBV19	TRBJ2-7	15	TRBD1	few